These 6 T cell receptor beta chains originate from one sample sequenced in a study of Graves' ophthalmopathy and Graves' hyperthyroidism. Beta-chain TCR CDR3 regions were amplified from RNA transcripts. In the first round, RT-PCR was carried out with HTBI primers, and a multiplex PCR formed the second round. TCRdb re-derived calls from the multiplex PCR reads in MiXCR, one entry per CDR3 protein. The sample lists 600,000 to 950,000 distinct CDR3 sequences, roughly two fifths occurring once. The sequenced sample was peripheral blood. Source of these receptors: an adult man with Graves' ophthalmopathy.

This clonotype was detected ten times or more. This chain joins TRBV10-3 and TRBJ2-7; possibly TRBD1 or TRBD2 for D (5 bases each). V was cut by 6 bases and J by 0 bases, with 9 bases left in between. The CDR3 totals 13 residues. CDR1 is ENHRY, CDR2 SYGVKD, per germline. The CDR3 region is CAIREGPSYEQYF. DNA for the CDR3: TGTGCCATCAGAGAGGGGCCCTCCTACGAGCAGTACTTC.

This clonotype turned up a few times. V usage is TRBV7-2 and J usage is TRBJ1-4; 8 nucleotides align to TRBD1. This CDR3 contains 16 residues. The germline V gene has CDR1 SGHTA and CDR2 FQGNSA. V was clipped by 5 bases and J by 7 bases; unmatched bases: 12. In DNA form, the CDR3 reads TGTGCCAGCAGCGTCACCCCAGGGGGCGGGAGTGAAAAACTGTTTTTT. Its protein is CASSVTPGGGSEKLFF.

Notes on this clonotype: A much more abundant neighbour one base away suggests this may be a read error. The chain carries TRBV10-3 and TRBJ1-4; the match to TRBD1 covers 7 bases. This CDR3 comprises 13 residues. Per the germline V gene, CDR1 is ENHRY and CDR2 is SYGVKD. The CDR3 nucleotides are TGTGCCAGCAGTTACGACAGGGATGAAAAACTGTTTTTT. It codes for CASSYDRDEKLFF.

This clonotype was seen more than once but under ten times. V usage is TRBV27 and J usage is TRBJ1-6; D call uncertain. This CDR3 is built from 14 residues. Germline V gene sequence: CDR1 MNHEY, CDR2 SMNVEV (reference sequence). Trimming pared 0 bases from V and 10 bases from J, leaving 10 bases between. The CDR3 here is CASSLSDNWSPLHF. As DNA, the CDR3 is TGTGCCAGCAGTTTATCCGACAATTGGTCACCCCTCCACTTT.

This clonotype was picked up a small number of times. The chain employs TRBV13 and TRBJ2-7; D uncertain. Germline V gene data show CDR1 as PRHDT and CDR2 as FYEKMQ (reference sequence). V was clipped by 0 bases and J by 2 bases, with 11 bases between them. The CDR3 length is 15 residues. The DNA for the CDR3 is TGTGCCAGCAGCTTAGGGGCAGTAAGAACCTACGAGCAGTACTTC. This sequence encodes CASSLGAVRTYEQYF.

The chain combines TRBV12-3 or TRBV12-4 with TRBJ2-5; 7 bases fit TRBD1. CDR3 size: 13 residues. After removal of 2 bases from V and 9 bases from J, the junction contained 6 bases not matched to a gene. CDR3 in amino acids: CASSLTGDQPQYF. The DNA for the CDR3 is TGTGCCAGCAGTTTAACAGGGGATCAGCCCCAGTACTTC.